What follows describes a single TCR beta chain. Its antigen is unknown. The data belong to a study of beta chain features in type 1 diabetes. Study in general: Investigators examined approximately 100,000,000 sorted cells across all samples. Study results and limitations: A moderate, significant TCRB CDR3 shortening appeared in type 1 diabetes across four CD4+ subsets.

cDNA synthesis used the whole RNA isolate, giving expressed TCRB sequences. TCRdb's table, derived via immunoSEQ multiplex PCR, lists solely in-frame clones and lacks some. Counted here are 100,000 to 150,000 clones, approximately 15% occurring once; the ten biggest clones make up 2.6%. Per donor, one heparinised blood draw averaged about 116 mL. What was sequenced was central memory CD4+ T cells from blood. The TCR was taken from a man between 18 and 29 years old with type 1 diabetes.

CDR3: CASSPPGHGYGYTF. The CDR3 DNA follows: TGTGCCAGCTCCCCCCCGGGGCACGGCTATGGCTACACCTTC. The chain carries TRBV27 and TRBJ1-2, with D possibly matching TRBD1 (5 bases). CDR3 length: 14 residues. Germline CDR1 and CDR2: MNHEY and SMNVEV (reference sequence). V was cut by 8 bases and J by 4 bases, with 17 bases left in between.